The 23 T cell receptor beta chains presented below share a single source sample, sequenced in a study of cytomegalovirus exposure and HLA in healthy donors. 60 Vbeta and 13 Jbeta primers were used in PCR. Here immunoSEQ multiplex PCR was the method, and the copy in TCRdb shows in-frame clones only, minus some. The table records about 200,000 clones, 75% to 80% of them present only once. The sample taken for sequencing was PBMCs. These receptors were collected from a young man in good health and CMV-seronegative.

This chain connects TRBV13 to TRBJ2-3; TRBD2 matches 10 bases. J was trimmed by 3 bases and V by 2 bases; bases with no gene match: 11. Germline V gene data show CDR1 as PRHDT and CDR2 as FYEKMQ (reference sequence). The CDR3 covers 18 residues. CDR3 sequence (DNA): TGTGCCAGCAGCTTAAGATCCGAGGCTAGCGGGAGAACAGATACGCAGTATTTT. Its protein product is CASSLRSEASGRTDTQYF.

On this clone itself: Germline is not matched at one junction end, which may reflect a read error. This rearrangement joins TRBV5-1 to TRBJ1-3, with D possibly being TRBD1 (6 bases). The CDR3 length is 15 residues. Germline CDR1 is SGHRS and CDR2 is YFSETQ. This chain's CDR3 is CASSLGHATGNTIYF. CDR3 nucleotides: TGCGCCAGCAGTTTGGGACATGCGACTGGAAACACCATATATTTT.

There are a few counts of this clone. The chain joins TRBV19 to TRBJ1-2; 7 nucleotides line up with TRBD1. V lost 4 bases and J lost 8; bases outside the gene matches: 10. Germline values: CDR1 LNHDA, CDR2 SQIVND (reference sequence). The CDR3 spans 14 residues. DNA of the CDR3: TGTGCCAGTAGTACGGGACAGTTTTCTATGGGCTACACCTTC. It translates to CASSTGQFSMGYTF.

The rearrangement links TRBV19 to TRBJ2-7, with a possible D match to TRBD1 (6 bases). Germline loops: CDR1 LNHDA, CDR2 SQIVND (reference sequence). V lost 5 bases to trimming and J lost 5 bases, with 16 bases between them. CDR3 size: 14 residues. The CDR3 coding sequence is TGTGCCAGTAGTTTTGGTCAGGGGAGCCACGAGCAGTACTTC. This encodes CASSFGQGSHEQYF.

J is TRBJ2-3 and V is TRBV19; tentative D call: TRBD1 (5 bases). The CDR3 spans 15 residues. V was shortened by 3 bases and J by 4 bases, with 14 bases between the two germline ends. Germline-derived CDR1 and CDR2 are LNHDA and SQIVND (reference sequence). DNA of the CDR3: TGTGCCAGTAGTATCCCGCAGGGAAGGCCAGATACGCAGTATTTT. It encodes CASSIPQGRPDTQYF. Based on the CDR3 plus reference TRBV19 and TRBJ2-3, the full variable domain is DGGITQSPKYLFRKEGQNVTLSCEQNLNHDAMYWYRQDPGQGLRLIYYSQIVNDFQKGDIAEGYSVSREKKESFPLTVTSAQKNPTAFYLCASSIPQGRPDTQYFGPGTRLTVL.

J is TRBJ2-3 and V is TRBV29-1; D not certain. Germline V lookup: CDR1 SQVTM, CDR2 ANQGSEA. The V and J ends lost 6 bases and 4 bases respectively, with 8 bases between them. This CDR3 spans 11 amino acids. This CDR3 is CSVSGADTQYF. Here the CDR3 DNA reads TGCAGCGTGTCCGGAGCAGATACGCAGTATTTT.

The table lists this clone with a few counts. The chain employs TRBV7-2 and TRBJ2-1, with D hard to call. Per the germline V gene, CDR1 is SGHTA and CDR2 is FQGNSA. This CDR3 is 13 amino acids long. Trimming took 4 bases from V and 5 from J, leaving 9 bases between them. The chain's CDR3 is CASSSFTNNEQFF. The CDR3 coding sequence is TGTGCCAGCAGCTCGTTTACAAACAATGAGCAGTTCTTC.

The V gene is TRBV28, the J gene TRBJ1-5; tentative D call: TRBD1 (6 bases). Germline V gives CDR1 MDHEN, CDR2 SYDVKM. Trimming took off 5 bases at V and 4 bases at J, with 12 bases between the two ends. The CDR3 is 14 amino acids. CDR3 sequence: CASSPRTVNQPQHF. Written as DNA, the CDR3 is TGTGCCAGCAGTCCACGGACAGTAAATCAGCCCCAGCATTTT.

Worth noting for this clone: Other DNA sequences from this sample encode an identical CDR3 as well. CDR3 loop: CASSVAGLAVYNEQFF. DNA for the CDR3: TGTGCCAGCAGCGTAGCCGGACTAGCGGTTTACAATGAGCAGTTCTTC. The chain has TRBV9 and TRBJ2-1; 10 bases are a match to TRBD2. The J segment lost 4 bases and the V segment lost 0 bases, leaving 4 bases of the junction unmatched. In germline, CDR1 is SGDLS, CDR2 YYNGEE. This CDR3 is built from 16 residues.

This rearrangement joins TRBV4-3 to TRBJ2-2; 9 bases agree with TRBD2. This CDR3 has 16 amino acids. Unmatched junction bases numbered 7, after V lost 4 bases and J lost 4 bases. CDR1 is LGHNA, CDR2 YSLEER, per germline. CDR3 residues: CASSLASGAVTGELFF. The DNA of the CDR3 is TGCGCCAGCAGCCTGGCTAGCGGGGCCGTCACCGGGGAGCTGTTTTTT.

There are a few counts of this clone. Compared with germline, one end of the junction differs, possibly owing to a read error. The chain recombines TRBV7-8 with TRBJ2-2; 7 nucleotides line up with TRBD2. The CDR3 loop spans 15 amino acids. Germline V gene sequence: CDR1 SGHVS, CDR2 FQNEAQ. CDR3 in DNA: TGTGCCAGCAGCTCCCAAAGCGGGAACTCCGGGGAGCTGTTTTTT. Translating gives CASSSQSGNSGELFF.

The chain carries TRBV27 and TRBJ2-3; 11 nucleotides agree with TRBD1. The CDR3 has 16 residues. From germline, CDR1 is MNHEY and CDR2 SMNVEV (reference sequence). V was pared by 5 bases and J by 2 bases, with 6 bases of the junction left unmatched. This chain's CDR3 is CASSPDRGLITDTQYF. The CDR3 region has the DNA TGTGCCAGCAGTCCGGACAGGGGGCTTATCACAGATACGCAGTATTTT.

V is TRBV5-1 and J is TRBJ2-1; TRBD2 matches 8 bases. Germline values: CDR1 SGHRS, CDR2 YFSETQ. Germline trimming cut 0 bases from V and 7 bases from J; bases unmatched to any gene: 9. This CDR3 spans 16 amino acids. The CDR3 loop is CASSLGLAGRGNEQFF. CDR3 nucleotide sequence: TGCGCCAGCAGCTTGGGGCTAGCGGGTAGGGGGAATGAGCAGTTCTTC.

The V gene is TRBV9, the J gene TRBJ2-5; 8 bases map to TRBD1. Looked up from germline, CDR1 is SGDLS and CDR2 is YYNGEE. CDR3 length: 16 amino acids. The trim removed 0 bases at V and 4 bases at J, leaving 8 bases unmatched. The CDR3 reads CASSVAPGQGGETQYF. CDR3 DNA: TGTGCCAGCAGCGTAGCGCCCGGACAGGGTGGAGAGACCCAGTACTTC.

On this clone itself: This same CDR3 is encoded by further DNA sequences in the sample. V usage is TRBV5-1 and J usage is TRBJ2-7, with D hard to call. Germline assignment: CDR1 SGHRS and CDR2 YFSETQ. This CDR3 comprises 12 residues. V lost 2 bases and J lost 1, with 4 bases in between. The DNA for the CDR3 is TGCGCCAGCAGCTTTAATTCCTACGAGCAGTACTTC. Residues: CASSFNSYEQYF.

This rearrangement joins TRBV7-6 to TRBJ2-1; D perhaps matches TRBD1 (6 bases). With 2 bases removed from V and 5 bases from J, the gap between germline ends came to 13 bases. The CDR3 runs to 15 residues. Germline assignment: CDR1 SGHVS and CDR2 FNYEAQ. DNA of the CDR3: TGTGCCAGCAGCTTAAGTTACAGGGCGAACAATGAGCAGTTCTTC. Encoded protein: CASSLSYRANNEQFF.

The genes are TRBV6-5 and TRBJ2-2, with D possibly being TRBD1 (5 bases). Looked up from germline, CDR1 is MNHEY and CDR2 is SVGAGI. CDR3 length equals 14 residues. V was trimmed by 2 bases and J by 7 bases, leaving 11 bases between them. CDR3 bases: TGTGCCAGCAGTTACACGCAGGGAAGCGGGGAGCTGTTTTTT. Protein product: CASSYTQGSGELFF.

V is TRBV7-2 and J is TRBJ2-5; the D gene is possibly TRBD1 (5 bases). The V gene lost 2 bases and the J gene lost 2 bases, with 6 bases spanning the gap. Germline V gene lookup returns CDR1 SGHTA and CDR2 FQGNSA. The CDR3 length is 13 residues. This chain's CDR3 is CASSLNRQETQYF. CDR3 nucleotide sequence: TGTGCCAGCAGCTTAAACAGGCAAGAGACCCAGTACTTC.

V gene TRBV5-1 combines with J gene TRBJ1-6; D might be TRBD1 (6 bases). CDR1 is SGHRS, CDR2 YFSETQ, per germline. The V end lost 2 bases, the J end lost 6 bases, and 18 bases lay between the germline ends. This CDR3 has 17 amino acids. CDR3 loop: CASSFGSGARGNSPLHF. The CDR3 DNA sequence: TGCGCCAGCAGCTTCGGGTCAGGGGCTCGGGGTAATTCACCCCTCCACTTT.

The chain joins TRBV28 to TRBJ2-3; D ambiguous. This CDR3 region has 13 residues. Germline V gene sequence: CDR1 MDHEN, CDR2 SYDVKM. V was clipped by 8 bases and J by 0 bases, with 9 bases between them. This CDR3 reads CASGLTSTDTQYF. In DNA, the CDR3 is TGTGCCAGCGGCCTGACTAGCACAGATACGCAGTATTTT.

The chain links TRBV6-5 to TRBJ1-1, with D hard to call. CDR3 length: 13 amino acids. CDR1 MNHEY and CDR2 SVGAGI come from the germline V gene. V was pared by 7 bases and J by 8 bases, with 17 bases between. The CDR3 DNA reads TGTGCCAGCATCGACCTATCGAGGTTCGAAGCTTTCTTT. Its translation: CASIDLSRFEAFF.

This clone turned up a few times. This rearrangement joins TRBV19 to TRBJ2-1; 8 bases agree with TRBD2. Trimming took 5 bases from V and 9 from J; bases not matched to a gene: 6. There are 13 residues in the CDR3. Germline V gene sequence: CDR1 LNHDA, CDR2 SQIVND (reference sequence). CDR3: CASSLGLAVEQFF. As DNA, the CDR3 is TGTGCCAGTAGTCTTGGACTAGCTGTTGAGCAGTTCTTC.

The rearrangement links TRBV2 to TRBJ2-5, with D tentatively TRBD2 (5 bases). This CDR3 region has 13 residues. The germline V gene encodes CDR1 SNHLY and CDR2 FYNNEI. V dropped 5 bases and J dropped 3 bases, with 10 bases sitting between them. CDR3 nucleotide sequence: TGTGCCAGCAGTTCGGGAACGAAAGAGACCCAGTACTTC. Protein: CASSSGTKETQYF.